A selection of T cell receptor beta chains follows, all from one sample in a study of T cell repertoires in cytomegalovirus infection. One entry per CDR3 protein results from TCRdb running MiXCR on the reads. The sample has about 250,000 distinct CDR3 sequences; about 7% are singletons. Sequencing was carried out using PBMCs. These receptors were obtained from a human donor in good health (CMV status not recorded). Some clones in this sample may be carry-over from other donors' samples. Both conserved end residues are part of each CDR3. The order of the fields is clone size, V gene, D gene, J gene, CDR3 DNA, CDR3 protein. A D gene is named only where the DNA matches it firmly. Not every row has a clone size; where given, it reads once, few, many or a size class.

>many|TRBV29-1|-|TRBJ2-5
TGCAGCGTTGAGGCTGACTCCCTGAGGGCTGGAGAGACCCAGTACTTC
CSVEADSLRAGETQYF
>-|TRBV29-1|TRBD1|TRBJ2-3
TGCAGCGTTGAAGCCCTGGGACAGCGTGGCACAGATACGCAGTATTTT
CSVEALGQRGTDTQYF
>many|TRBV6-2/TRBV6-3|-|TRBJ2-1
TGTGCCAGCAGCCAAGGGACTGCCGGGTACAATGAGCAGTTCTTC
CASSQGTAGYNEQFF
>many|TRBV19|-|TRBJ2-5
TGTGCCAGTAATTCTATTAACGTCGGCTCGGGCCAAGAGACCCAGTACTTC
CASNSINVGSGQETQYF
>many|TRBV6-2/TRBV6-3|-|TRBJ1-1
TGTGCCAGCACCCCGATGGACCTGAACACTGAAGCTTTCTTT
CASTPMDLNTEAFF
>many|TRBV6-6|-|TRBJ2-3
TGTGCCAGCAGTTACTCGTCGCCGGATACGCAGTATTTT
CASSYSSPDTQYF
>many|TRBV6-1|-|TRBJ2-2
TGTGCCAGCAGTCCCCAACGTACCGGGGAGCTGTTTTTT
CASSPQRTGELFF
>many|TRBV2|TRBD1|TRBJ1-5
TGCTCAGCCGGGACAGAAAATCAGCCCCAGCATTTT
CSAGTENQPQHF
>many|TRBV12-3/TRBV12-4|-|TRBJ2-6
TGTGCCAGCAGTTTAAACAGGGACCGCTCTGGGGCCAACGTCCTGACTTTC
CASSLNRDRSGANVLTF
>many|TRBV14|-|TRBJ1-1
TGTGCCAGCAGCCAAGATTGGGCAGGCTTACTCATGAACACTGAAGCTTTCTTT
CASSQDWAGLLMNTEAFF
>many|TRBV19|-|TRBJ1-2
TGTGCCAGTAGTATCAGCAGGAGCTATGGCTACACCTTC
CASSISRSYGYTF
>many|TRBV20-1|-|TRBJ2-7
TGCAGTGCTAGGGGAAGGATCCTTAAAGGTCCCTACGAGCAGTACTTC
CSARGRILKGPYEQYF
>many|TRBV6-2/TRBV6-3|TRBD1|TRBJ1-5
TGTGCCAGCAGTCCTACAGGGGGTGGGCAGCCCCAGCATTTT
CASSPTGGGQPQHF
>many|TRBV23-1|-|TRBJ2-7
TGCGCCAGCAGTCCCCCGGGATGTCTAGTGATCTACGAGCAGTACTTC
CASSPPGCLVIYEQYF
>many|TRBV12-3/TRBV12-4|TRBD1|TRBJ2-7
TGTGCCAGCAGTCCGACAGGGGGGAGGTACGAGCAGTACTTC
CASSPTGGRYEQYF
>-|TRBV25-1|TRBD1|TRBJ2-7
TGTGCCAGCAGTGAATACGGACAGGGAATCTCCTACGAGCAGTACTTC
CASSEYGQGISYEQYF
>few|TRBV10-3|-|TRBJ2-6
TGTGCCATCAGTGACCAAGTTGCGGCGGGGGCCAACGTCCTGACTTTC
CAISDQVAAGANVLTF
>many|TRBV7-9|TRBD1|TRBJ1-4
TGTGCCAGCAACCTAGGACAGGGAAATGAAAAACTGTTTTTT
CASNLGQGNEKLFF
>many|TRBV10-2|TRBD1|TRBJ1-3
TGCGCCAGCAGCCCCGGACAGGAGACAGGAAACACCATATATTTT
CASSPGQETGNTIYF
>many|TRBV7-8|TRBD1|TRBJ2-7
TGTGCCAGCAGTTTTGACAGGGGACCTCGTCCCTACGAGCAGTACTTC
CASSFDRGPRPYEQYF
>many|TRBV20-1|-|TRBJ1-5
TGCAGTGCTCTCGACTCGACGGGTAACTATCAGCCCCAGCATTTT
CSALDSTGNYQPQHF
>many|TRBV7-8|-|TRBJ2-5
TGTGCCAGCAGCCCTAAGAAGACCCAGTACTTC
CASSPKKTQYF
>many|TRBV30|TRBD1|TRBJ2-5
TGTGCCGCGGACAGGGGGCTGCGGGAGACCCAGTACTTC
CAADRGLRETQYF
>many|TRBV7-2|-|TRBJ1-4
TGTGCCAGCAGCACAGAGCCAGGGCGCGAAAAACTGTTTTTT
CASSTEPGREKLFF
>many|TRBV7-2|TRBD1|TRBJ2-7
TGTGCCAGCAGCCGGGGACAGGGCCTCTACGAGCAGTACTTC
CASSRGQGLYEQYF
>many|TRBV19|-|TRBJ2-7
TGTGCCAGTAGTTCCGCCCCCGGGCTCTACGAGCAGTACTTC
CASSSAPGLYEQYF
>many|TRBV7-3|-|TRBJ2-2
TGTGCCAGCAGATTCCTGGGGGAGGAGAACACCGGGGAGCTGTTTTTT
CASRFLGEENTGELFF
>few|TRBV29-1|TRBD1|TRBJ2-6
TGCAGCGTTGGGGACAGGGCGAGGAACTCTGGGGCCAACGTCCTGACTTTC
CSVGDRARNSGANVLTF
>few|TRBV29-1|-|TRBJ1-1
TGCAGCGTTGAAGATCGGGGCACTGAAGCTTTCTTT
CSVEDRGTEAFF
>many|TRBV9|-|TRBJ1-1
TGTGCCAGCAGCCCCGGAGGGGAAGCTTTCTTT
CASSPGGEAFF
>many|TRBV23-1|-|TRBJ2-5
TGCGCCAGCAGTCAACCCGGGACTCGCCAAGAGACCCAGTACTTC
CASSQPGTRQETQYF
>many|TRBV29-1|-|TRBJ2-3
TGCGCTCAGGGCCGAAGCACAGATACGCAGTATTTT
CAQGRSTDTQYF
>few|TRBV19|-|TRBJ2-1
TGTGCCAGTAGTATCACTCCTGAGACACCCTACAATGAGCAGTTCTTC
CASSITPETPYNEQFF
>many|TRBV7-2|-|TRBJ1-1
TGTGCCAGTAGGGTTGGGGGGACTGAAGCTTTCTTT
CASRVGGTEAFF
>many|TRBV7-9|-|TRBJ1-1
TGTGCCAGCAGCTTAAGTGTCGGTGAAGCTTTCTTT
CASSLSVGEAFF
>-|TRBV29-1|-|TRBJ2-1
TGCAGCGCGGACAGGAGGGACTACAATGAGCAGTTCTTC
CSADRRDYNEQFF
>many|TRBV7-2|TRBD1|TRBJ1-1
TGTGCCAGCAGCCCAAGGGACAGACAGAACACTGAAGCTTTCTTT
CASSPRDRQNTEAFF
>many|TRBV7-2|-|TRBJ2-3
TGTGCCAGCAGCTTAGGCTCGAGGACAGATACGCAGTATTTT
CASSLGSRTDTQYF
>-|TRBV10-1|TRBD1|TRBJ2-5
TGCGCCAGCAGTGAGGGACAGGGTCCGCAAGAGACCCAGTACTTC
CASSEGQGPQETQYF
>many|TRBV6-6|-|TRBJ2-5
TGTGCCAGCAGTTATGGGGACAACCAAGAGACCCAGTACTTC
CASSYGDNQETQYF